Shown below are 22 T cell receptor beta chains from a single sample sequenced in a study of cytomegalovirus exposure and HLA in healthy donors. Researchers ran the PCR with 60 Vbeta and 13 Jbeta primers. TCRdb keeps only in-frame clones here, not all; method: immunoSEQ multiplex PCR. Of about 160,000 clones listed, 80% to 85% are singletons. Input material: PBMCs. All receptors come from a man younger than 40 in good health and CMV-seronegative.

The V and J genes are TRBV4-3 and TRBJ2-7, with 7 nucleotides matching TRBD2. The ends lost 6 bases at V and 3 bases at J; junction bases unmatched: 11. Germline assignment: CDR1 LGHNA and CDR2 YSLEER. The CDR3 sequence is 15 residues long. The CDR3 bases are TGCGCCAGCAGTATAGGAAAAGCGGGAATCTACGAGCAGTACTTC. It encodes CASSIGKAGIYEQYF.

The CDR3 loop reads CASSLSPGRPYEQYF. The CDR3 DNA reads TGTGCCAGCAGCTTATCCCCAGGGCGCCCCTACGAGCAGTACTTC. The chain recombines TRBV11-2 with TRBJ2-7, with D possibly being TRBD1 (5 bases). Trimming shortened V by 2 bases and J by 2 bases, and 13 bases separated the two germline ends. This CDR3 comprises 15 residues. Germline values: CDR1 SGHAT, CDR2 FQNNGV.

The V call is TRBV30, the J call TRBJ2-7, with a possible D match to TRBD2 (6 bases). CDR1 is GTSNPN, CDR2 SVGIG, per germline (reference sequence). The ends were cut back, 4 bases at V and 0 bases at J, with 7 bases in the middle. The CDR3 runs 12 residues. CDR3 residues: CAWTEGSYEQYF. The CDR3 nucleotides read TGTGCCTGGACGGAGGGCTCCTACGAGCAGTACTTC.

This chain connects TRBV5-1 to TRBJ2-7; 7 bases fit TRBD1. This CDR3 is built from 15 residues. The germline gives CDR1 SGHRS, CDR2 YFSETQ. Unmatched junction bases numbered 12, after V lost 7 bases and J lost 2 bases. The CDR3 loop reads CASPRWTGETYEQYF. The CDR3 bases are TGCGCCAGCCCAAGGTGGACAGGCGAAACCTACGAGCAGTACTTC.

The chain uses TRBV19 and TRBJ1-2, with TRBD1 identical over 7 bases. V lost 11 bases and J lost 5; bases outside the gene matches: 17. CDR1 is LNHDA and CDR2 is SQIVND in the germline V gene (reference sequence). The CDR3 runs to 15 residues. The CDR3 DNA reads TGTGCCGCCTTGGCCCGGGACAGCAATCTTTATGGCTACACCTTC. It specifies CAALARDSNLYGYTF.

This sequence joins TRBV9 and TRBJ1-5; D remains unclear. This CDR3 is 14 amino acids long. Deletions cut 0 bases from V and 10 bases from J, with 14 bases between. Germline CDR1 reads SGDLS; CDR2 reads YYNGEE. The CDR3 DNA sequence: TGTGCCAGCAGCGTAGACGCGGGTATGAAACCCCAGCATTTT. As protein: CASSVDAGMKPQHF.

V is TRBV11-3 and J is TRBJ2-1; TRBD2 matches at 9 bases. CDR3 length equals 17 residues. J lost 6 bases, V lost 3 bases, and 12 bases had no gene match. Germline-derived CDR1 and CDR2 are SGHNT and YENEEA. CDR3 DNA sequence: TGTGCCAGCAGCTTGTTTCTTGGGCGGGAGGGCCGCAATGAGCAGTTCTTC. Its translation is CASSLFLGREGRNEQFF.

The chain uses TRBV4-1 and TRBJ1-5; maybe TRBD1 (5 bases). This CDR3 is 18 amino acids long. Trimming cost V 0 bases and J 0 bases, with 15 bases left between them. Germline-derived CDR1 and CDR2 are MGHRA and YSYEKL. This chain's CDR3 is CASSQDPIGGDSNQPQHF. For the CDR3, the DNA is TGCGCCAGCAGCCAAGATCCCATTGGAGGGGATAGCAATCAGCCCCAGCATTTT.

This clone was recorded only once. V usage is TRBV5-1 and J usage is TRBJ1-3; 9 bases are a match to TRBD1. Germline V lookup: CDR1 SGHRS, CDR2 YFSETQ. The CDR3 extends over 14 amino acids. After removal of 3 bases from V and 4 bases from J, the junction contained 2 bases not matched to a gene. CDR3 nucleotide sequence: TGCGCCAGCAGCTCCGGGACAGGGGGAAACACCATATATTTT. Encoded protein: CASSSGTGGNTIYF.

This chain connects TRBV5-4 to TRBJ2-7, with 7 bases fitting TRBD1. CDR3 length: 14 amino acids. V shed 4 bases and J 1 base; nucleotides not matched to a gene: 5. Per the germline V gene, CDR1 is SGHNT and CDR2 is YYREEE (reference sequence). CDR3 in DNA: TGTGCCAGCAGCCAACCGGGACAGTCCTACGAGCAGTACTTC. It specifies CASSQPGQSYEQYF.

This chain links TRBV19 with TRBJ1-5, with D unclear. Germline assignment: CDR1 LNHDA and CDR2 SQIVND (reference sequence). The CDR3 covers 13 residues. The V end was cut by 3 bases, the J end by 6 bases, with 9 bases between. Written as DNA, the CDR3 is TGTGCCAGTAGTATGGCAGCAGGTCAGCCCCAGCATTTT. Protein product: CASSMAAGQPQHF.

This clone was seen once. V is TRBV30 and J is TRBJ1-1; D is unresolved. V shed 4 bases and J shed 6 bases, with 24 bases lying between them. The CDR3 is 16 residues long. From germline, CDR1 is GTSNPN and CDR2 SVGIG (reference sequence). The CDR3 DNA is TGTGCCTGGACACGCAGATTACGGGGTGAGCGGGCTGAAGCTTTCTTT. Translation gives CAWTRRLRGERAEAFF.

The genes are TRBV29-1 and TRBJ2-3; 7 bases line up with TRBD1. V shed 5 bases and J 4 bases; nucleotides not matched to a gene: 6. Per germline, CDR1 SQVTM and CDR2 ANQGSEA. The CDR3 has 13 amino acids. CDR3 sequence: CSVSGTAPDTQYF. In nucleotides, the CDR3 is TGCAGCGTTTCCGGGACAGCTCCAGATACGCAGTATTTT.

The chain joins TRBV19 to TRBJ2-7; TRBD1 aligns across 10 bases. In germline, CDR1 is LNHDA, CDR2 SQIVND (reference sequence). The V and J ends lost 2 bases and 3 bases, in that order; junction bases with no gene match: 4. The CDR3 runs to 15 residues. The CDR3 DNA reads TGTGCCAGTAGTATAAGGGACAGGGGTGGCTACGAGCAGTACTTC. The encoded protein is CASSIRDRGGYEQYF.

The chain carries TRBV9 and TRBJ1-2; possible D gene TRBD1, 6 bases. Trimming took off 6 bases at V and 4 bases at J, with 16 bases between the two ends. In germline, CDR1 is SGDLS, CDR2 YYNGEE. The CDR3 totals 14 residues. CDR3 nucleotides: TGTGCCAGCACCCGGGACACACCTTCCTATGGCTACACCTTC. Amino acid sequence: CASTRDTPSYGYTF.

The chain joins TRBV5-1 to TRBJ1-2; tentatively, D is TRBD1 (5 bases). V was cut by 4 bases and J by 11 bases, with 24 bases left in between. The CDR3 is made up of 15 amino acids. CDR1 and CDR2 from the germline V gene are SGHRS and YFSETQ. CDR3 protein: CASSPEGLSVGGYTF. CDR3 DNA: TGCGCCAGCAGCCCGGAGGGGTTATCAGTCGGTGGTTACACCTTC.

There are many counts of this clone. The chain couples TRBV5-1 to TRBJ1-6; perhaps TRBD1 as D (5 bases). The CDR3 covers 14 residues. The germline CDR1 and CDR2 sequences are SGHRS and YFSETQ. Trimming cost V 0 bases and J 7 bases, with 8 bases left between them. The CDR3: CASSLVPGNSPLHF. The CDR3 DNA reads as TGCGCCAGCAGCTTGGTACCAGGGAATTCACCCCTCCACTTT.

This chain joins TRBV19 and TRBJ1-2; the match to TRBD1 covers 8 bases. CDR3 length: 14 residues. The germline V gene encodes CDR1 LNHDA and CDR2 SQIVND (reference sequence). The V segment lost 3 bases and the J segment 2 bases; nucleotides outside the gene matches: 2. The CDR3 region is CASSMGTGNYGYTF. The CDR3 nucleotides are TGTGCCAGTAGTATGGGGACAGGAAACTATGGCTACACCTTC.

The V gene is TRBV7-2, the J gene TRBJ2-5, with 11 nucleotides matching TRBD2. The ends lost 2 bases at V and 5 bases at J; junction bases unmatched: 10. Germline CDR1 reads SGHTA; CDR2 reads FQGNSA. The CDR3 sequence is 17 residues long. The CDR3 sequence is CASSLYLSGGARETQYF. The CDR3 nucleotides read TGTGCCAGCAGCTTATATCTTAGCGGGGGGGCCAGGGAGACCCAGTACTTC.

This chain links TRBV9 with TRBJ2-7; 10 bases match TRBD1. Per the germline V gene, CDR1 is SGDLS and CDR2 is YYNGEE. The CDR3 spans 14 residues. Trimming removed 2 bases from V and 2 bases from J; junction bases left unmatched: 1. In DNA, the CDR3 is TGTGCCAGCAGCGTCGGACAGGGGGCCTACGAGCAGTACTTC. Protein: CASSVGQGAYEQYF.

The rearrangement links TRBV5-1 to TRBJ2-1; 13 bases map to TRBD2. V lost 5 bases to trimming and J lost 5 bases; unmatched junction nucleotides: 7. From germline, CDR1 is SGHRS and CDR2 YFSETQ. The CDR3 sequence is 16 residues long. DNA for the CDR3: TGCGCCAGCAGGATTAGACTAGCGGGAGGCGACAATGAGCAGTTCTTC. Protein product: CASRIRLAGGDNEQFF.

This clone was seen once. The chain joins TRBV7-8 to TRBJ2-1, with D possibly TRBD2 on 6 matching bases. The CDR3 contains 13 residues. The V gene lost 1 base and the J gene lost 12 bases, with 13 bases spanning the gap. Germline loops: CDR1 SGHVS, CDR2 FQNEAQ. DNA of the CDR3: TGTGCCAGCAGCTTAGACACACGGCGGGGGCAGTTCTTC. It yields the protein CASSLDTRRGQFF.